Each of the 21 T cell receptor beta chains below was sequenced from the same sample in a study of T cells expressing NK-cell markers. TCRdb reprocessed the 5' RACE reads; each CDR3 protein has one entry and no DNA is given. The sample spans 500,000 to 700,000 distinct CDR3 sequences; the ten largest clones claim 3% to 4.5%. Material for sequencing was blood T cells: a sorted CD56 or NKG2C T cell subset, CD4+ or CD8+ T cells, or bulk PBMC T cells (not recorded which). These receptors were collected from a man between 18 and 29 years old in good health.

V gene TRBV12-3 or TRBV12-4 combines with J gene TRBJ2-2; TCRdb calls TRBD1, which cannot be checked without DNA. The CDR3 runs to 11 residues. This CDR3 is CASKGIGELFF.

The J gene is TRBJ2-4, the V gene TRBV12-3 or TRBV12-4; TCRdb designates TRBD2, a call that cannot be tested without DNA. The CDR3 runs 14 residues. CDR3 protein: CASSLRGFQNIQYF.

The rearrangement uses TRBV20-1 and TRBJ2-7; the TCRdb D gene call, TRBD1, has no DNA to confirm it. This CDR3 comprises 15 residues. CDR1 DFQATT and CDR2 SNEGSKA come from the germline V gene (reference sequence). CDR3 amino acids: CSARDSQGMTYEQYF.

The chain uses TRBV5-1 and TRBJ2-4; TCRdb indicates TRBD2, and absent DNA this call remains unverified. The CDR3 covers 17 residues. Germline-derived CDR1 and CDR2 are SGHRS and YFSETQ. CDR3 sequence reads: CASSLGFAGREQNIQYF.

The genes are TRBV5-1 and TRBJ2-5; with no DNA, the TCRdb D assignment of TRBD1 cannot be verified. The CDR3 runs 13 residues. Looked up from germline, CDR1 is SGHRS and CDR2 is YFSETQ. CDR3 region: CASSKTGETAQYF.

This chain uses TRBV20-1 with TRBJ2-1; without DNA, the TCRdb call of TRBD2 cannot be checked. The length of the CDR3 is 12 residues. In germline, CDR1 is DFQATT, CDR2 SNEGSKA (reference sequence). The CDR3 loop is CSAGLAGDEQFF.

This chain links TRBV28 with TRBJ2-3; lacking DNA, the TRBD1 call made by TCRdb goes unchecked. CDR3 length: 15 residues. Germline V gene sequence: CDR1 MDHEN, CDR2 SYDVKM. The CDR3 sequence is CASSLRVSPSDTQYF.

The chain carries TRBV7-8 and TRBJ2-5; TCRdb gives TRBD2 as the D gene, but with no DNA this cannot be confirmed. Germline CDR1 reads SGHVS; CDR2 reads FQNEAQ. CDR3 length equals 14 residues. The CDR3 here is CASSLASPRETQYF. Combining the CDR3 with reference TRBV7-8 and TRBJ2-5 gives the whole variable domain GAGVSQSPRYKVAKRGQDVALRCDPISGHVSLFWYQQALGQGPEFLTYFQNEAQLDKSGLPSDRFFAERPEGSVSTLKIQRTQQEDSAVYLCASSLASPRETQYFGPGTRLLVL.

CDR3 sequence: CASSLASGGTEAFF. The chain joins TRBV7-2 to TRBJ1-1; TCRdb gives TRBD1 as the D gene, but with no DNA this cannot be confirmed. The CDR3 covers 14 residues. From germline, CDR1 is SGHTA and CDR2 FQGNSA.

CDR3 protein: CASSLGPQWGSSYNEQFF. The chain carries TRBV11-1 and TRBJ2-1. The CDR3 has 18 residues. The germline V gene encodes CDR1 SGHAT and CDR2 FQDESV (reference sequence).

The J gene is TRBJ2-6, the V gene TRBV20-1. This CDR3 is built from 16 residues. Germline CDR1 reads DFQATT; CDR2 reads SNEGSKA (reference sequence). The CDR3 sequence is CSARPTVTSGANVLTF.

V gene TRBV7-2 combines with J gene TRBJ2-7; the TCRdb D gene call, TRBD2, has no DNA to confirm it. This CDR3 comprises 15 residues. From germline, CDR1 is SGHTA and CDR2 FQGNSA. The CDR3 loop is CASSLGGSGRGEQYF. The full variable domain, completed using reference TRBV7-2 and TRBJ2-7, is GAGVSQSPSNKVTEKGKDVELRCDPISGHTALYWYRQSLGQGLEFLIYFQGNSAPDKSGLPSDRFSAERTGGSVSTLTIQRTQQEDSAVYLCASSLGGSGRGEQYFGPGTRLTVT.

CDR3 amino acids: CASRASRFSYEQYF. The chain is built from TRBV6-1 and TRBJ2-7. The CDR3 extends over 14 amino acids. Germline CDR1 and CDR2: MNHNS and SASEGT.

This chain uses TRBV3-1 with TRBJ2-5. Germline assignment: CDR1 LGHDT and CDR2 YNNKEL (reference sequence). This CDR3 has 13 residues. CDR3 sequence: CASSQVSGWGQYF.

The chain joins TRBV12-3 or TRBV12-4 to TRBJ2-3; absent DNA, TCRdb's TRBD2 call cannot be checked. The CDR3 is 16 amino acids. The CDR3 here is CASSSISGSGTDTQYF.

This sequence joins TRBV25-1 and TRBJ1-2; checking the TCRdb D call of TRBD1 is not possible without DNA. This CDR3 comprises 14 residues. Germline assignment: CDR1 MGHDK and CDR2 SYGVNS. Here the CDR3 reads CASSDTGFYYGYTF.

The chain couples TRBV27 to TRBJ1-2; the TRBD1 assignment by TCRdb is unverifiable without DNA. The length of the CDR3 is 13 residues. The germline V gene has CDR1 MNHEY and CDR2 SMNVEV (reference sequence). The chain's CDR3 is CASRRQGADGYTF.

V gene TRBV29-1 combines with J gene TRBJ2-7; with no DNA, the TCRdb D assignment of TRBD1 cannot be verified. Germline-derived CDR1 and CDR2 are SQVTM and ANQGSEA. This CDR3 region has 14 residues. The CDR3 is CSVEDRGRNYEQYF.

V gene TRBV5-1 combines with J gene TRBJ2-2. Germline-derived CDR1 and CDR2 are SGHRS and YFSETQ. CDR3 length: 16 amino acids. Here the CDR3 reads CASSTELLRSTGELFF.

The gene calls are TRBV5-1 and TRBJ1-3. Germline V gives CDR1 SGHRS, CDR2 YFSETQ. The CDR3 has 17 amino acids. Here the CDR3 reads CASSLGAHTTGGNTIYF.

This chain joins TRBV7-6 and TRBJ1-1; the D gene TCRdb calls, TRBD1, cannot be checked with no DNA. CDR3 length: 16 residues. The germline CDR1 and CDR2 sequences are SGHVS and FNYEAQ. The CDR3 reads CASSRGQGNMNTEAFF.